This record looks at one TCR beta chain sequence and its context. This specimen comes from a study of blood T cell repertoires in COVID-19. Study overall: The cDNA or gDNA used as material had been derived from T cells, B-cell-depleted T cells, or PBMCs.

Participants were aged about 18 to 100 years from around 26 US areas. Cohorts were assigned according to the clinical history that participants reported. In germline, CDR1 is LNHDA, CDR2 SQIVND (reference sequence). V was pared by 1 base and J by 9 bases, with 13 bases between. The length of the CDR3 is 15 residues. Authors' analysis steps: Nucleated cell number was recorded as an estimate derived from reference gene primer amplification. Data came from immunoSEQ multiplex PCR; TCRdb stores just in-frame clones and leaves some out. V, J and clone size derive from that table, while D and trimming were established from the DNA sequence. The sample contains a few hundred thousand clones, roughly four fifths of which appear only once.

This chain joins TRBV19 and TRBJ1-6; D not certain. Sequenced input: PBMCs or T cells enriched from blood (not recorded which). The receptor comes from a woman between 45 and 60 years old who had recovered from COVID-19. CDR3 nucleotide sequence: TGTGCCAGTAGTATAGGCGGCCTGTTGGGTTCACCCCTCCACTTT. Its translation is CASSIGGLLGSPLHF.